This is a list of T cell receptor beta chains from one sample in a study of Ad26.COV2.S vaccination and SARS-CoV-2 variants. Measured with immunoSEQ multiplex PCR; TCRdb has only the in-frame clones, and not every one. The sample includes 400,000 to 450,000 clones, about nine tenths seen only once; the top ten take about 1.6%. Here the sequenced sample was peripheral blood, taken in a trial of Ad26.COV2.S vaccine versus placebo. The receptors shown here come from a person aged 18 to 59 who received the Ad26.COV2.S COVID-19 vaccine or a placebo. Both conserved end residues are part of each CDR3. D genes are given only for firm matches.

length: 14; D: .; V: TRBV27; CDR3: CASSLRESNTEAFF
length: 12; D: .; V: TRBV5-6; CDR3: CASSSGPYGYTF
length: 13; D: .; V: TRBV5-3; CDR3: CARSFWGSDTQYF
length: 14; D: .; V: TRBV2; CDR3: CASSTSGGVYEQYF
length: 15; D: .; V: TRBV9; CDR3: CASSGTRLFTYGYTF
length: 12; D: .; V: TRBV7-9; CDR3: CASGEKNTEAFF
length: 13; D: TRBD2; V: TRBV7-8; CDR3: CASSFGLVDEQFF
length: 16; D: .; V: TRBV15; CDR3: CATSRDRTGQNQPQHF
length: 15; D: .; V: TRBV7-2; CDR3: CASRLLTEPSYEQYF
length: 15; D: .; V: TRBV28; CDR3: CASSLRLNSNQPQHF
length: 17; D: TRBD1; V: TRBV28; CDR3: CASSLYPTYQGAGGYTF
length: 15; D: TRBD1; V: TRBV3-1/TRBV3-2; CDR3: CASSQVGTGSTEAFF
length: 15; D: TRBD2; V: TRBV27; CDR3: CASSSLAGGPVEQFF
length: 15; D: .; V: TRBV4-3; CDR3: CASSQVANSNYGYTF
length: 18; D: TRBD2; V: TRBV4-3; CDR3: CASSQILGTRGKHNEQFF
length: 19; D: .; V: TRBV6-4; CDR3: CASSDEVQGTTSTNEKLFF
length: 16; D: .; V: TRBV3-1/TRBV3-2; CDR3: CASSQGSQVNSYEQYF
length: 15; D: .; V: TRBV28; CDR3: CASSLWGGGRETQYF
length: 14; D: .; V: TRBV6-5; CDR3: CASSYPTVRGEQFF
length: 13; D: TRBD1; V: TRBV29-1; CDR3: CSANGQGAYGYTF
length: 12; D: .; V: TRBV19; CDR3: CASSDGAYGYTF
length: 13; D: .; V: TRBV6-2/TRBV6-3; CDR3: CASSPGGRYGYTF
length: 16; D: TRBD1; V: TRBV5-4; CDR3: CASSLWDRGLNTEAFF
length: 11; D: .; V: TRBV7-8; CDR3: CASSQLREQYF
length: 18; D: TRBD1; V: TRBV9; CDR3: CASSFQSGTGGADTEAFF
length: 17; D: .; V: TRBV21-1; CDR3: CASSKTPGGGMNTEAFF
length: 13; D: TRBD2; V: TRBV19; CDR3: CASTIAGDDTQYF
length: 19; D: TRBD1; V: TRBV4-3; CDR3: CASSQDIRTGDSGANVLTF
length: 14; D: .; V: TRBV19; CDR3: CASHVSETNTEAFF
length: 14; D: .; V: TRBV6-9; CDR3: CANAGSQQIYGYTF
length: 14; D: TRBD1; V: TRBV5-8; CDR3: CASRRRDRQETQYF
length: 14; D: .; V: TRBV6-5; CDR3: CASTLRGSNTEAFF
length: 14; D: .; V: TRBV24-1; CDR3: CATSDSGGGQKQFF
length: 13; D: .; V: TRBV28; CDR3: CASFARDYNEQFF
length: 13; D: .; V: TRBV20-1; CDR3: CSASGRVHEELFF
length: 14; D: TRBD1; V: TRBV5-6; CDR3: CASSFQGGARGYTF
length: 11; D: .; V: TRBV28; CDR3: CASRRQETQYF
length: 14; D: .; V: TRBV7-7; CDR3: CASSPGQNPYEQYF
length: 16; D: TRBD2; V: TRBV2; CDR3: CASSDPGLASPDTQYF
length: 13; D: .; V: TRBV7-6; CDR3: CASSLSENTEAFF
length: 15; D: .; V: TRBV18; CDR3: CASSPTQGYTGELFF
length: 11; D: .; V: TRBV11-2; CDR3: CASSLVTEAFF
length: 14; D: .; V: TRBV6-5; CDR3: CASRNPGGSYEQYF
length: 15; D: .; V: TRBV4-3; CDR3: CASSQDRDVRQPQHF
length: 14; D: TRBD1; V: TRBV2; CDR3: CASSGNRGHYGYTF
length: 15; D: TRBD2; V: TRBV7-9; CDR3: CASSFPGGGLETQYF
length: 19; D: TRBD1; V: TRBV4-1; CDR3: CASSQTLPTYRGQNTEAFF
length: 12; D: .; V: TRBV7-9; CDR3: CASSLERGKAFF
length: 11; D: .; V: TRBV13; CDR3: CASSMENTIYF
length: 15; D: .; V: TRBV7-9; CDR3: CASSLVPNGDTEAFF
length: 12; D: .; V: TRBV5-1; CDR3: CASSGDLREAFF